This T cell receptor (beta chain) was captured by sequencing in a study of brain T cells in children with intractable seizures. Generated by immunoSEQ multiplex PCR, the TCRdb table keeps only in-frame clones and is missing some. Among about 340,000 clones, over 90% were seen once, and the ten largest hold 5.5% to 6%. Indicated time point: blood from clinic visit 5 months post-surgery; TSC patient then seizure free. Surgery cases with the highest brain T cell transcript signatures were chosen for sequencing. Pre-surgery treatment included at least one anti-epileptic drug. This clone showed up just once. This CDR3 has 17 residues. With 2 bases clipped from V and 5 bases from J, the junction kept 14 bases outside the gene matches. CDR1 and CDR2 (germline): KGHSH, LQKENI.

The chain joins TRBV18 to TRBJ2-5; 7 bases align to TRBD2. Material: peripheral blood, obtained about 5 months after surgery. The clonotype originates from a boy in the first two years of life with tuberous sclerosis and intractable seizures. The CDR3 reads CASSPSPGLGVGETQYF. The CDR3 nucleotides are TGTGCCAGCTCACCAAGTCCAGGACTAGGGGTTGGGGAGACCCAGTACTTC.